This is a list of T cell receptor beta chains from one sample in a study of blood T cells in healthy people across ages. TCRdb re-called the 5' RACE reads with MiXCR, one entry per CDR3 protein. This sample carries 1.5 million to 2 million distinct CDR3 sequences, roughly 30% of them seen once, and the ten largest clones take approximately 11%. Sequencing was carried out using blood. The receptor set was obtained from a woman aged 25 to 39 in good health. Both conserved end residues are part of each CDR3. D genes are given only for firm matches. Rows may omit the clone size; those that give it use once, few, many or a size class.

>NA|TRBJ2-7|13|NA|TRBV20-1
TGCAGTGCAAGGGGGACCGAGGACTACGAGCAGTACTTC
CSARGTEDYEQYF
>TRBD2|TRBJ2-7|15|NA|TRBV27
TGTGCCAGCAGTGGCCCTAGCGGGAGAGGGGAGGCCCAGTACTTC
CASSGPSGRGEAQYF
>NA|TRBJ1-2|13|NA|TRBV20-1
TGCAGTGCTAGAGTTTTGGGGTTCTATGGCTACACCTTC
CSARVLGFYGYTF
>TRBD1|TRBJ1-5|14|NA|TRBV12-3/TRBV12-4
TGTGCCAGCAGACAGGGGCAGGGCAATCAGCCCCAGCATTTT
CASRQGQGNQPQHF
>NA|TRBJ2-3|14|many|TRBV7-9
TGTGCCAGCAGCCGGCGTGGCCCGACAGATACGCAGTATTTT
CASSRRGPTDTQYF
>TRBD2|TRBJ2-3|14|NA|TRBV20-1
TGCAGTGCTAGTGCTAGCGGGGGCACAGATACGCAGTATTTT
CSASASGGTDTQYF
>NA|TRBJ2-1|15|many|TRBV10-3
TGTGCCATCAGTGAGTCGGGCCAGGGGGGCTATGAGCAGTTCTTC
CAISESGQGGYEQFF
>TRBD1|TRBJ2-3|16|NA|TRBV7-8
TGTGCCACCTCACTCCTCGAGGGGGCTAGCACAGATACGCAGTATTTT
CATSLLEGASTDTQYF
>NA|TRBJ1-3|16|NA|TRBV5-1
TGCGCCAGCAGCTTGGTTCCTGTTGACTCTGGAAACACCATATATTTT
CASSLVPVDSGNTIYF
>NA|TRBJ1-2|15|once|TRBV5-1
TGCGCCAGCAGCGCCGCGGGGAGTACGGACTATGGCTACACCTTC
CASSAAGSTDYGYTF
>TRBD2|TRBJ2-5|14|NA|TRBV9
TGTGCCAGCAGCCAGTCTAGCGGAACCTACGGGCAGTACTTC
CASSQSSGTYGQYF
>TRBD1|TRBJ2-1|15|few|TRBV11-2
TGTGCCAGCAGCCCTGGACGTGGGACAGTGAATGAGCAGTTCTTC
CASSPGRGTVNEQFF
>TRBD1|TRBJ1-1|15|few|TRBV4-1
TGCGCCAGCAGCCGAGGGGACAGCCCGAACACTGAAGCTTTCTTT
CASSRGDSPNTEAFF
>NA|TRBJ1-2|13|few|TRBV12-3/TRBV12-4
TGTGCCAGCAGTTTAATCCAGGGCGGCGGCTACACCTTC
CASSLIQGGGYTF
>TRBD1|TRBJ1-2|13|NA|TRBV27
TGTGCCAGCAGCTGGGGACAGGGGGCTGGCTACACCTTC
CASSWGQGAGYTF
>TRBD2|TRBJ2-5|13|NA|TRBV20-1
TGCAGTGCTACTAGCGGGGCCCAAGAGACCCAGTACTTC
CSATSGAQETQYF
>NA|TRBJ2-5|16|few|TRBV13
TGTGCCAGCAGCTTAGGCCTAGGTTACAGTCAAGAGACCCAGTACTTC
CASSLGLGYSQETQYF
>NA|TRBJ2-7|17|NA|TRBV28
TGTGCCAGCAGTTTAGTGTGGGGGCAGGGGACAAACTACGAGCAGTACTTC
CASSLVWGQGTNYEQYF
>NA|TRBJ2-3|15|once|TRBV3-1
TGTGCCAGCAGCCAATTCGACAGACTGGTAGATACGCAGTATTTT
CASSQFDRLVDTQYF
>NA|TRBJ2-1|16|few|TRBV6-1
TGTGCCAAGCCCACAGGGAGTGTGGGCGGGAACCATGAGCAGTTCTTC
CAKPTGSVGGNHEQFF
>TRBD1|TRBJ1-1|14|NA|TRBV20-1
TGCAGTGCTAGGCGACAGGGGGTGAACACTGAAGCTTTCTTT
CSARRQGVNTEAFF
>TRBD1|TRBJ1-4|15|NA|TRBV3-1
TGTGCCAGCAGTCTGAGTACAGGGGAGGGAGAAAAACTGTTTTTT
CASSLSTGEGEKLFF
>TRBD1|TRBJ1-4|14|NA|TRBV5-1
TGCGCCAGCAGCGGACAGGGTGCGGATGAAAAACTGTTTTTT
CASSGQGADEKLFF
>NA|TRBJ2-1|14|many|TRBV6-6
TGTGCCAGCAGCCCAATGAGCTCCTACAATGAGCAGTTCTTC
CASSPMSSYNEQFF
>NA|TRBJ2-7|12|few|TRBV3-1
TGTGCCAGCAGCCAAGTTAGGACCGAGCAGTACTTC
CASSQVRTEQYF
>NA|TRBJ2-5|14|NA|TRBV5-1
TGCGCCAGCAAGCGAATAGGAGGGGGAGAGACCCAGTACTTC
CASKRIGGGETQYF
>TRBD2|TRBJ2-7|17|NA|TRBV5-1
TGCGCCAGCAGCTTGGATAGCGGGCGTTTCCCCACCTACGAGCAGTACTTC
CASSLDSGRFPTYEQYF
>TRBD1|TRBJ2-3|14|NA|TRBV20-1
TGCAGTGCTAAGGACAGGCGAAGCACAGATACGCAGTATTTT
CSAKDRRSTDTQYF
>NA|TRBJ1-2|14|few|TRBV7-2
TGTGCCAGCAGCTTAGAGAAGGGGGGCTATGGCTACACCTTC
CASSLEKGGYGYTF
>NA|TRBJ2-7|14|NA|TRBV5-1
TGCGCCAGCAGCTTGGCGCAGGCCGCCTACGAGCAGTACTTC
CASSLAQAAYEQYF
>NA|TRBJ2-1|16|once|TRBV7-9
TGTGCCAGCAGCTTCTCTTGGCGAAGCTCCTACAATGAGCAGTTCTTC
CASSFSWRSSYNEQFF
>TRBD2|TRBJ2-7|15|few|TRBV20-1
TGCAGTGCGCGTGGGACTAGCGGGAGAGTCTACGAGCAGTACTTC
CSARGTSGRVYEQYF
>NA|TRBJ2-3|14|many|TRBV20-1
TGCAGTGGACCTACGGGGCTCCTCACAGATACGCAGTATTTT
CSGPTGLLTDTQYF
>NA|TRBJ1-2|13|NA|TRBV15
TGTGCCACCAGCGAATTTCCTAACTATGGCTACACCTTC
CATSEFPNYGYTF
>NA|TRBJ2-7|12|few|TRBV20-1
TGCAGTGCTAGACTTAATCCTGACGAGCAGTACTTC
CSARLNPDEQYF
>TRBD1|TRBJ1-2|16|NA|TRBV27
TGTGCCAGCAGTTTATCGCGACAGGGGTCGTTGTATGGCTACACCTTC
CASSLSRQGSLYGYTF
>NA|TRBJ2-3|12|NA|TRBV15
TGTGCCACCAGCAGAGTGTCAGATACGCAGTATTTT
CATSRVSDTQYF
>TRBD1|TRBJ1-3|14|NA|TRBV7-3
TGTGCCAGCAGCTCGACAGGGACTGGAAACACCATATATTTT
CASSSTGTGNTIYF
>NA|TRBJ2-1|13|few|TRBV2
TGTGCCAGCATAGTGGCCGGCACCGGGGAGCTGTTCTTC
CASIVAGTGELFF
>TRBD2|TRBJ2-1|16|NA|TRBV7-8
TGTGCCAGCAGCTTAAATTGGTTAGCGGGAGGCCATGAGCAGTTCTTC
CASSLNWLAGGHEQFF
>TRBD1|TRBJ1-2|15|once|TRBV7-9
TGCGCCAGCAGCTCGGCGCGGACAGGCCCCTATGGCTACACCTTC
CASSSARTGPYGYTF
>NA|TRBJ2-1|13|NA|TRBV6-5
TGTGCCAGCAGTTGGTCAGACTCTCATGAGCAGTTCTTC
CASSWSDSHEQFF
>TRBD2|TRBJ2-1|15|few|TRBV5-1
TGCGCCAGCAGCACAAGCGGGGGGGAACACAATGAGCAGTTCTTC
CASSTSGGEHNEQFF
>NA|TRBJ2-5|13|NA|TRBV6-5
TGTGCCAGCAGCGGGGACACCTTCGGGGAGCAGTACTTC
CASSGDTFGEQYF
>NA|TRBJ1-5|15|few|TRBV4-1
TGCGCCAGCAGCCATCCAGGGTATAGCAATCAGCCCCAGCATTTT
CASSHPGYSNQPQHF
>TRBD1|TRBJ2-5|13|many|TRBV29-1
TGCAGCGTTGAAGTCGGCGACAGGGGGACCCAGTACTTC
CSVEVGDRGTQYF
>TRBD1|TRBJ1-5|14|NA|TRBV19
TGTGCCAGTACCCCCGGGACAGGGAGTCGGCCCCAGCATTTT
CASTPGTGSRPQHF
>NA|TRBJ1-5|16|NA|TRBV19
TGTGCCAGTAGTAGCCCCAGGGGAGTCTTCAATCAGCCCCAGCATTTT
CASSSPRGVFNQPQHF
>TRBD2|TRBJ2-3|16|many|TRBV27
TGTGCCAGCAGTTCGACTAGCGGGAGGAGCACAGATACGCAGTATTTT
CASSSTSGRSTDTQYF
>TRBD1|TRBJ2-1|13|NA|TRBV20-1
TGCAGTGCTCGACAGGGCAACTACAATAAGCAGTTCTTC
CSARQGNYNKQFF
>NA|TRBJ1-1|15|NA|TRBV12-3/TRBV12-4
TGTGCCAGCCTTTATGGACAGCCGGGCGGCACTGAAGCTTTCTTT
CASLYGQPGGTEAFF
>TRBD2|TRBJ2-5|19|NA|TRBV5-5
TGTGCCAGCAGCTTGTGGCTAGCGGGGGGCCAATGGTTGGAAGAGACCCAGTACTTC
CASSLWLAGGQWLEETQYF
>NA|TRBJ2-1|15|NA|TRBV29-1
TGCAGCGTCCCAAGATCCCAGGCAGTCCCCAATGAGCAGTTCTTC
CSVPRSQAVPNEQFF
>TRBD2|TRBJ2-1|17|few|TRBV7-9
TGTGCCAGCAGCTTAGTCGGGACTAGCGGGAGGGCCCCCAACCAGTTCTTC
CASSLVGTSGRAPNQFF